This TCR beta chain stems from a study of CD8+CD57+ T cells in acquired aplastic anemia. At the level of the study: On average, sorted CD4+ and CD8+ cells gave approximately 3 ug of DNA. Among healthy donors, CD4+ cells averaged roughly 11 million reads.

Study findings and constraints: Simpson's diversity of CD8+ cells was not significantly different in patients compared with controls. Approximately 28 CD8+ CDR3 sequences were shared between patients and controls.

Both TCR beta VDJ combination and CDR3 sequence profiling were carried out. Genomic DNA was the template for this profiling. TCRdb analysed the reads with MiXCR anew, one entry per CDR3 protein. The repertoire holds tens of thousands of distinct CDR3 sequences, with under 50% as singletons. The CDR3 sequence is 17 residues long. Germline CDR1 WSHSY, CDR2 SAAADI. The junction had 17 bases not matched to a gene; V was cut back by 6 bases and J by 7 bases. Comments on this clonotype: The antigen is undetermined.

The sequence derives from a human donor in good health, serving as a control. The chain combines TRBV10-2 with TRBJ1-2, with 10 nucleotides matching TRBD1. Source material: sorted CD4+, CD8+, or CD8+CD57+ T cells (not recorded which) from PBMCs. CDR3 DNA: TGCGCCAGCAGCCGAGACAGGGGGCTCGCCCAGACGAGTGGCTACACCTTC. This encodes CASSRDRGLAQTSGYTF.